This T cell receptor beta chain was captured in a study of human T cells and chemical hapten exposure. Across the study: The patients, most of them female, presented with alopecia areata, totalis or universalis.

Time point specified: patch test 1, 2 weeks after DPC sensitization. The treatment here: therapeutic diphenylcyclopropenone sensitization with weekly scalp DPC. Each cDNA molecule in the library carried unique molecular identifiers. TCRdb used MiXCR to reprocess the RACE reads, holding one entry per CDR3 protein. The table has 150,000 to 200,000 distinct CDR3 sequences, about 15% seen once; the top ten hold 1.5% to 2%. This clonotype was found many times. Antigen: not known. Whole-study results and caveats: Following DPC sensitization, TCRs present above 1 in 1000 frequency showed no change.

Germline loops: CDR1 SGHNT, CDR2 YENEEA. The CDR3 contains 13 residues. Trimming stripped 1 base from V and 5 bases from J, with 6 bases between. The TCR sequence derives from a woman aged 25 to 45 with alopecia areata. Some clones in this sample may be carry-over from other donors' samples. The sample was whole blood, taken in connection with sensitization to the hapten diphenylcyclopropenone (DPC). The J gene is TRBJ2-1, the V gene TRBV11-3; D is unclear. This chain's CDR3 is CASSLAGNNEQFF. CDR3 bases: TGTGCCAGCAGCTTAGCCGGAAACAATGAGCAGTTCTTC. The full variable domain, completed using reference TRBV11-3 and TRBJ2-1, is EAGVVQSPRYKIIEKKQPVAFWCNPISGHNTLYWYLQNLGQGPELLIRYENEEAVDDSQLPKDRFSAERLKGVDSTLKIQPAELGDSAVYLCASSLAGNNEQFFGPGTRLTVL.